A single sample gave rise to the 17 T cell receptor beta chains below, sequenced in a study of high-grade serous ovarian cancer treatment subgroups. Tumor tissue was taken before any definitive surgery or chemotherapy was given. Sequencing used immunoSEQ multiplex PCR; TCRdb keeps in-frame clones, though not all of them. The sample yields 950 to 1,100 clones, 70% to 80% seen once. The sequenced material came from tumor tissue. The source is a human donor with high-grade serous ovarian cancer.

The CDR3 loop is CASSYFSPDFTDTQYF. DNA of the CDR3: TGTGCCAGCTCCTACTTTTCTCCCGATTTCACAGATACGCAGTATTTT. This chain connects TRBV6-6 to TRBJ2-3; no reliable D call. Trimming left V 8 bases short and J 2 bases short, with 20 bases between. The CDR3 is made up of 16 amino acids. Germline CDR1 MNHNY, CDR2 SVGAGI (reference sequence).

This sequence joins TRBV10-3 and TRBJ1-3, with D possibly TRBD1 on 6 matching bases. The V and J ends lost 5 bases and 0 bases respectively, with 17 bases between them. CDR1 is ENHRY and CDR2 is SYGVKD in the germline V gene. CDR3 length: 17 amino acids. The CDR3 nucleotides are TGTGCCATCAGTCCTGACATGGACAGAGACTCTGGAAACACCATATATTTT. It encodes CAISPDMDRDSGNTIYF.

The V call is TRBV5-1, the J call TRBJ2-1, with TRBD1 identical over 11 bases. The CDR3 has 17 residues. J was trimmed by 4 bases and V by 0 bases; bases with no gene match: 6. Looked up from germline, CDR1 is SGHRS and CDR2 is YFSETQ. In nucleotides, the CDR3 is TGCGCCAGCAGCTTGGGCTCCGGGACAGGGGGATACAATGAGCAGTTCTTC. The encoded protein is CASSLGSGTGGYNEQFF.

CDR3 nucleotide sequence: TGTGCCAGCAGCATCGAAGCGGGGGGGCCGTCTTCCGGGGAGCTGTTTTTT. Residues: CASSIEAGGPSSGELFF. The rearrangement links TRBV9 to TRBJ2-2; TRBD2 agrees at 10 bases. Germline V CDR1 and CDR2: SGDLS, YYNGEE. The V gene end was trimmed by 4 bases and the J gene end by 6 bases; junction bases not matched to a gene: 12. CDR3 length: 17 residues.

V is TRBV10-1 and J is TRBJ2-7; tentative D call: TRBD1 (5 bases). With 5 bases removed from V and 3 bases from J, the gap between germline ends came to 11 bases. The CDR3 is made up of 13 amino acids. The V gene's germline CDR1 is WNHNN and CDR2 SYGVQD (reference sequence). This chain's CDR3 is CASSQGRDYEQYF. The CDR3 DNA reads as TGCGCCAGCAGTCAAGGCAGGGACTACGAGCAGTACTTC.

V gene TRBV25-1 combines with J gene TRBJ1-1; no reliable D call. The ends were cut back, 3 bases at V and 4 bases at J, with 12 bases in the middle. The CDR3 spans 14 residues. Germline assignment: CDR1 MGHDK and CDR2 SYGVNS. CDR3 sequence (DNA): TGTGCCAGCAGTGACGGACCTTTCGGCACTGAAGCTTTCTTT. It translates to CASSDGPFGTEAFF.

The V gene is TRBV5-6, the J gene TRBJ1-1; D might be TRBD1 (5 bases). The CDR3 runs to 15 residues. Trimming pared 2 bases from V and 5 bases from J, leaving 16 bases between. From germline, CDR1 is SGHDT and CDR2 YYEEEE. Here the CDR3 reads CASSFRGRLGTEAFF. In DNA, the CDR3 is TGTGCCAGCAGCTTCCGGGGGAGGTTAGGGACTGAAGCTTTCTTT.

J is TRBJ2-7 and V is TRBV7-2; D is uncertain. The germline V and J ends were trimmed by 0 bases and 2 bases, with 5 bases remaining between them. In germline, CDR1 is SGHTA, CDR2 FQGNSA. The length of the CDR3 is 13 residues. The CDR3 bases are TGTGCCAGCAGCTTAGCCTTAGCCTACGAGCAGTACTTC. This codes for CASSLALAYEQYF.

The CDR3 DNA is TGTGCCAGCAGTTGGGGGGTGGACATTCAGTACTTC. This sequence encodes CASSWGVDIQYF. The chain recombines TRBV2 with TRBJ2-4, with a weak D call TRBD2 (6 bases). The V gene's germline CDR1 is SNHLY and CDR2 FYNNEI. With 5 bases removed from V and 8 bases from J, the gap between germline ends came to 10 bases. The CDR3 length is 12 residues.

By proportion, this clone is large. The chain has TRBV21-1 and TRBJ1-6; the DNA was not used to check the table's D call, TRBD1. TRBV21-1 is deemed a pseudogene. The CDR3 extends over 19 amino acids. CDR3 region: CASSKSGTGVIGDNSPLHF. DNA of the CDR3: TGTGCCAGCAGCAAATCAGGGACAGGGGTTATAGGGGATAATTCACCCCTCCACTTT.

This clone was counted a few times. Here the CDR3 reads CASRLKGVAYEQYF. The CDR3 nucleotides are TGTGCCAGCAGACTAAAGGGGGTTGCCTACGAGCAGTACTTC. The J gene is TRBJ2-7, the V gene TRBV27; D may be TRBD1 (6 bases). The CDR3 is made up of 14 amino acids. The germline V gene encodes CDR1 MNHEY and CDR2 SMNVEV (reference sequence). The V gene lost 6 bases and the J gene lost 2 bases, with 14 bases spanning the gap.

The CDR3 DNA sequence: TGTGCCAGTAGTATTACGACGACAGGGGGCGGTTTGTACGAGCAGTACTTC. Protein sequence: CASSITTTGGGLYEQYF. The chain links TRBV19 to TRBJ2-7, with TRBD1 matching 10 bases. The ends lost 3 bases at V and 4 bases at J; junction bases unmatched: 12. The CDR3 totals 17 residues. CDR1 and CDR2 from the germline V gene are LNHDA and SQIVND (reference sequence).

The chain links TRBV2 to TRBJ2-1; D possibly corresponds to TRBD1 (6 bases). The germline V and J ends were trimmed by 3 bases and 6 bases, with 15 bases remaining between them. This CDR3 region has 15 residues. CDR1 and CDR2 (germline): SNHLY, FYNNEI. The chain's CDR3 is CASSDPRRQVNEQFF. In nucleotides, the CDR3 is TGTGCCAGCAGTGACCCCCGACGACAGGTCAATGAGCAGTTCTTC.

This chain uses TRBV7-2 with TRBJ2-7; weak D call: TRBD1 (5 bases). Looked up from germline, CDR1 is SGHTA and CDR2 is FQGNSA. The CDR3 extends over 14 amino acids. V lost 1 base and J 2 bases, leaving 9 bases between the germline ends. CDR3 bases: TGTGCCAGCAGCTTAGTAGCAGGGACCTACGAGCAGTACTTC. Protein sequence: CASSLVAGTYEQYF.

The chain is built from TRBV19 and TRBJ1-5; D possibly corresponds to TRBD1 (5 bases). The ends were cut back, 6 bases at V and 6 bases at J, with 15 bases in the middle. From germline, CDR1 is LNHDA and CDR2 SQIVND (reference sequence). The CDR3 spans 14 residues. This chain's CDR3 is CASSLREAPQPQHF. The CDR3 region has the DNA TGTGCCAGTAGCCTCAGGGAGGCCCCTCAGCCCCAGCATTTT.

The J gene is TRBJ1-4, the V gene TRBV2, with 7 nucleotides matching TRBD1. V gave up 7 bases and J gave up 5 bases; unmatched junction bases: 10. Germline lookup yields CDR1 SNHLY and CDR2 FYNNEI. This CDR3 has 15 residues. This CDR3 is CASNAPGQQNEKLFF. The CDR3 nucleotides are TGTGCCAGCAATGCCCCGGGACAGCAAAATGAAAAACTGTTTTTT.

The chain uses TRBV5-1 and TRBJ2-3, with 14 bases matching TRBD2. Germline V gene data show CDR1 as SGHRS and CDR2 as YFSETQ. The CDR3 is made up of 15 amino acids. J gave up 6 bases and V 7 bases, and 7 bases lay outside the gene matches. The CDR3 sequence is CASSLRTSGGDTQYF. In DNA, the CDR3 is TGCGCCAGCTCACTTAGGACTAGCGGGGGGGATACGCAGTATTTT.